The rows below give T cell receptor beta chains drawn from one sample of a study of human T cells and chemical hapten exposure. TCRdb redid the calling of the RACE reads with MiXCR, one entry per CDR3 protein. The sample includes 95,000 or so distinct CDR3 sequences, 11% of them seen just once. Sequencing used whole blood, obtained in connection with sensitization to the hapten diphenylcyclopropenone (DPC). All receptors derive from a woman aged 40 to 55 with alopecia areata. Some clones in this sample may be carry-over from other donors' samples. CDR3s include the opening cysteine and the closing phenylalanine or tryptophan. D genes are given only for firm matches. Rows give clone size only sometimes, using once, few, many, or a class for an expanded clone.

cdr3_nt: TGTGCCAGCAGCCCAAAGGACAGCACAAATTCACCCCTCCACTTT; cdr3_aa: CASSPKDSTNSPLHF; clone_size: -; v_call: TRBV5-6; j_call: TRBJ1-6; d_call: -
cdr3_nt: TGCGCCAGCAGCCAAGAGGGCGCACTGGGCAATGAGCAGTTCTTC; cdr3_aa: CASSQEGALGNEQFF; clone_size: -; v_call: TRBV4-1; j_call: TRBJ2-1; d_call: -
cdr3_nt: TGTGCCAGCAGCTTGTCCCCAACCGGGACAGGGGGCCGAGGCTACACCTTC; cdr3_aa: CASSLSPTGTGGRGYTF; clone_size: few; v_call: TRBV5-4; j_call: TRBJ1-2; d_call: TRBD1
cdr3_nt: TGTGCCTGGAGTGTTGGGGGGAACACTGAAGCTTTCTTT; cdr3_aa: CAWSVGGNTEAFF; clone_size: -; v_call: TRBV30; j_call: TRBJ1-1; d_call: -
cdr3_nt: TGTGCCAGCAGCCCGGGGTCGGGCCGGGAGACCCAGTACTTC; cdr3_aa: CASSPGSGRETQYF; clone_size: few; v_call: TRBV5-5; j_call: TRBJ2-5; d_call: -
cdr3_nt: TGTGCCAGCAGCTTAGATCTCAGTTCGGGCTCTGAAGCTTTCTTT; cdr3_aa: CASSLDLSSGSEAFF; clone_size: few; v_call: TRBV7-9; j_call: TRBJ1-1; d_call: -
cdr3_nt: TGCGCCAGCAGCCCGCGACTAGCAGGAGATACGCAGTATTTT; cdr3_aa: CASSPRLAGDTQYF; clone_size: -; v_call: TRBV5-1; j_call: TRBJ2-3; d_call: TRBD2
cdr3_nt: TGCAGTGCGTTAGCGGGAGCGGGGGAGACCCAGTACTTC; cdr3_aa: CSALAGAGETQYF; clone_size: few; v_call: TRBV20-1; j_call: TRBJ2-5; d_call: TRBD2
cdr3_nt: TGTGCCAGCTCACCAGCTCGTACTAGCAGGTCCGGGGAGCTGTTTTTT; cdr3_aa: CASSPARTSRSGELFF; clone_size: many; v_call: TRBV18; j_call: TRBJ2-2; d_call: -
cdr3_nt: TGTGCCAGCAGCCCCACCTACAGGGGGCAGAATGAGCAGTTCTTC; cdr3_aa: CASSPTYRGQNEQFF; clone_size: few; v_call: TRBV28; j_call: TRBJ2-1; d_call: TRBD1
cdr3_nt: TGTGCCAGCAGCTTACCCTCGCGGGAGCTGTTTTTT; cdr3_aa: CASSLPSRELFF; clone_size: many; v_call: TRBV5-4; j_call: TRBJ2-2; d_call: -
cdr3_nt: TGTGCCAGCAGCTTTGGGCTGGGGACCCAAGAGACCCAGTACTTC; cdr3_aa: CASSFGLGTQETQYF; clone_size: few; v_call: TRBV7-2; j_call: TRBJ2-5; d_call: -
cdr3_nt: TGTGCCAGCAGCCAATACAGGGGGAACTACGAGCAGTACTTC; cdr3_aa: CASSQYRGNYEQYF; clone_size: -; v_call: TRBV3-1; j_call: TRBJ2-7; d_call: TRBD1
cdr3_nt: TGCAGTGCTAGAGATCCGGGACTAGCGGGGTTAAGCTCCTACAATGAGCAGTTCTTC; cdr3_aa: CSARDPGLAGLSSYNEQFF; clone_size: -; v_call: TRBV20-1; j_call: TRBJ2-1; d_call: TRBD2
cdr3_nt: TGCAGCGCCCCCAGGGCTAGCGGGAGTGGAACAGATACGCAGTATTTT; cdr3_aa: CSAPRASGSGTDTQYF; clone_size: once; v_call: TRBV29-1; j_call: TRBJ2-3; d_call: TRBD2
cdr3_nt: TGTGCCAGCAGTGAAGCCGGTAAAGAAGATGGTCCCTACAATGAGCAGTTCTTC; cdr3_aa: CASSEAGKEDGPYNEQFF; clone_size: -; v_call: TRBV6-1; j_call: TRBJ2-1; d_call: -
cdr3_nt: TGTGCCAGCAGCTTAGAGCCGAGCTCCTACGAGCAGTACTTC; cdr3_aa: CASSLEPSSYEQYF; clone_size: many; v_call: TRBV7-9; j_call: TRBJ2-7; d_call: -
cdr3_nt: TGTGCCAGCAGCTCGGTCTCTGGAAACACCATATATTTT; cdr3_aa: CASSSVSGNTIYF; clone_size: few; v_call: TRBV7-2; j_call: TRBJ1-3; d_call: -
cdr3_nt: TGTGCCAGCAGTCACTTGGCCTTGGGCCCCGGGGAGCTGTTTTTT; cdr3_aa: CASSHLALGPGELFF; clone_size: once; v_call: TRBV14; j_call: TRBJ2-2; d_call: -